The clone carrying this T cell receptor beta chain was found many times. Antigen specificity is unknown. This sample is part of a study of breast tumors, draining lymph nodes, adjacent tissues. Study findings and constraints: The lymph node origin of tumor T cells was framed as consistent with a hypothesis, not demonstrated. Luminal-like breast cancer showed significantly greater tumor-nontumor repertoire similarity than basal-like breast cancer did.

TCRdb itself ran the multiplex PCR reads through MiXCR, one entry per CDR3 protein. The repertoire includes around 120,000 distinct CDR3 sequences, about 20% of them detected once, and over 3% sits in the top ten. Germline V gene data show CDR1 as SGHTA and CDR2 as FQGNSA. The V end was cut by 2 bases, the J end by 6 bases, with 14 bases between. The CDR3 spans 15 residues. The lymph nodes were axillary draining lymph nodes from breast cancer patients. This rearrangement joins TRBV7-2 to TRBJ1-5, with a tentative D call TRBD1 (5 bases). Sequencing input: axillary lymph node tissue. This clonotype was sampled from a female donor with breast cancer. Some clones in this sample may be carry-over from other donors' samples. Here the CDR3 reads CASSLRAQDSQPQHF. The CDR3 nucleotides are TGTGCCAGCAGCTTAAGGGCACAGGATAGTCAGCCCCAGCATTTT.